The source of this T cell receptor (beta chain) is a study of T cell responses to AZD1222 COVID-19 vaccine (dated by TCRdb to the early 2020s). Turning to the overall study: TCR sequencing was performed for roughly 240 trial participants, of whom about 200 were given two doses of AZD1222 and around 25 were given two doses of MenACWY control vaccine. Trial participants were enrolled into age subgroups of 18-55, 56-69 and 70-plus years, which contained about 150, 27 and 61 TCR-sequenced participants, respectively. Findings and caveats that apply to the study as a whole: The vaccine-associated CD4 TCRs covered the entire spike protein, and the dominant responses fell in regions 160-218 and 743-854. The 56-69-year group was small, and its depth increase did not reach significance, likely because of low power. Conclusions about previously exposed vaccinees were limited because only six AZD1222 recipients were SARS-CoV-2 seropositive at baseline. Because no day 14 peak-response samples were available, the repertoires could be characterized only after the peak T cell response. Participants were mostly white British and included more females than males, and it was suggested by the authors that clonal diversity may have been underestimated. Spike-specific TCR breadth and depth rose significantly after two AZD1222 doses compared with day 0 and with MenACWY recipients. Epitopes outside the regions mutated in the B.1.351 and B.1.1.7 variants were reportedly recognized by nearly half of the unique spike-specific TCRs.

Notes on this clone: Its antigen is currently not known. Per-base quality was not reported, and no clone a single base away is much larger than it.

Per the publication, the time point label means: about 28 days (+/-7) after the second vaccine dose. The treatment or condition label for this specimen denotes: meningococcal conjugate vaccine given as trial control. Vaccinee samples came from UK trials COV001 and COV002, including a single-blind randomized controlled phase 2/3 trial of AZD1222 (ChAdOx1 nCoV-19) in healthy adults. Trial participant PBMC samples were collected at day 0 and day 28 after the second dose for TCRbeta chain sequencing. The CDR3 regions of human TCRbeta chains were analyzed by immunosequencing. In the paper's pipeline: TCRs in the repertoires were matched against a reference library of SARS-CoV-2-specific TCRs that had been generated with the MIRA antigen-specificity platform. Breadth was defined as the fraction of unique TCRs that were SARS-CoV-2-associated, and depth was defined as the fraction of total T cells that were SARS-CoV-2-associated. Using the MIRA data, each spike-specific TCR was assigned both to the spike region to which the TCR was reactive and to a CD4 or CD8 class. Log10-transformed breadth and depth values were compared by one-way ANOVA with Sidak's multiple comparisons tests. The immuneACCESS repertoire file appears here via TCRdb, limited to in-frame rearrangements. These files lack a portion of the clones; in checked studies, under half of the deficit traces to unresolved V genes, and the cause of the others is not known. V and J calls and clone size are those listed in that table; D and trimming were worked out from the DNA. The table for this sample lists over 100,000 clones; 85% of them were counted only once. 7.9% of the sample rests with the top ten.

In the germline V gene (reference sequence), CDR1 corresponds to LNHDA and CDR2 to SQIVND. Here V drops 7 bases and J drops 8 bases, and the junction holds 7 bases not matched to any gene. The CDR3, from cysteine to phenylalanine, totals 12 residues. The read is trimmed to its CDR3 DNA, 36 bases read in frame from base 1. The V and J genes are TRBV19 and TRBJ1-2, with 7 junctional bases fitting TRBD1. This material consisted of peripheral blood, taken 28 days after the second dose of the MenACWY control vaccine. This TCR was sampled from an adult who received the MenACWY meningococcal vaccine as a control. Here is the DNA: TGTGCCAGTACAGACAGGGCGTTCGGCTACACCTTC. The translation is CASTDRAFGYTF.